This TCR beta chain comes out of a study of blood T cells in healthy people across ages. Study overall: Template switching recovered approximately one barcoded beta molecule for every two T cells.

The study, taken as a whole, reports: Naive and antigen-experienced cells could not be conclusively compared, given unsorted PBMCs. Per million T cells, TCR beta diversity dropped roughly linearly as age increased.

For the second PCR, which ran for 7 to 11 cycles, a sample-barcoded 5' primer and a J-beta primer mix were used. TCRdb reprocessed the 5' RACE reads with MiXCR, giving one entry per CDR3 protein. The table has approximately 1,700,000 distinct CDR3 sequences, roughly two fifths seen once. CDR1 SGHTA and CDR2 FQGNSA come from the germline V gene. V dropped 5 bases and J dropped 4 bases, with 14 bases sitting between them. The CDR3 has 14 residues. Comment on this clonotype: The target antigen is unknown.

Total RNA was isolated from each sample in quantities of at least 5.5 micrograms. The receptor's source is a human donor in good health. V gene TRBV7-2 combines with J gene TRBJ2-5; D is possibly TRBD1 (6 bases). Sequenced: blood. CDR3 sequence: CASSPRQVPETQYF. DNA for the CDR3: TGTGCCAGCAGCCCGAGACAGGTTCCAGAGACCCAGTACTTC.